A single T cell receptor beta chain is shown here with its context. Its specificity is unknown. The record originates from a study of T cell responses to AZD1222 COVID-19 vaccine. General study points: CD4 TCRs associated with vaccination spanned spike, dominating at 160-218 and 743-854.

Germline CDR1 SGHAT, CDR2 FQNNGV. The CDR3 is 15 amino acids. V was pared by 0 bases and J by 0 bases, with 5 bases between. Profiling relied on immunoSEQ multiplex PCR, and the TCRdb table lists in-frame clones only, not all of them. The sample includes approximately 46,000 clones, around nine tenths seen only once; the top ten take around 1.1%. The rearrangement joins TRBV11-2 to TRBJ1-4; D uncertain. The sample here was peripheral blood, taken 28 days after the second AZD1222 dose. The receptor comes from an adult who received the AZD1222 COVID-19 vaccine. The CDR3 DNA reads TGTGCCAGCAGCTTAGATCAGGCAACTAATGAAAAACTGTTTTTT. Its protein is CASSLDQATNEKLFF.